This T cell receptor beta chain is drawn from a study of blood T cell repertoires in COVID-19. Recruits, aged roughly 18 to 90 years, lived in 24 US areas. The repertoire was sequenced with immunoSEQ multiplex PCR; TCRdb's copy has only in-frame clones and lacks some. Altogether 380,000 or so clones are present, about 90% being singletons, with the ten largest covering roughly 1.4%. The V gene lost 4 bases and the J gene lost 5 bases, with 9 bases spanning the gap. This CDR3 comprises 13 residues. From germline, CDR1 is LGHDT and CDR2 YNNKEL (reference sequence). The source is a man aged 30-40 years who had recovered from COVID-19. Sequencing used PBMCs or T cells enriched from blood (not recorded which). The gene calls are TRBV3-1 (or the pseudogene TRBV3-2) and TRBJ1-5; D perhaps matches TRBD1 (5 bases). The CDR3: CASSLTADQPQHF. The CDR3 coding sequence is TGTGCCAGCAGCCTGACAGCCGATCAGCCCCAGCATTTT.